What follows describes a single TCR beta chain. Its specificity is unknown. Germline V lookup: CDR1 LGHNA, CDR2 YSLEER. V lost 0 bases and J 2 bases, leaving 18 bases between the germline ends. CDR3 length equals 18 residues. Samples were taken several times over chemoradiotherapy. This entry is derived from a study of chemoradiotherapy in HPV16-positive cancers. Across the study: Two HPV16-positive patients' cells yielded candidate HPV-specific clones and common motifs. Findings of the study overall: Candidate HPV-specific clones and E7-related TCR motifs grew in tumor during treatment.

Libraries were prepared by immunoSEQ multiplex PCR; TCRdb keeps only in-frame clonotypes and omits some of them. The sample consists of about 53,000 clones, over 85% of them appearing once. The specimen was blood, collected from a patient who underwent chemoradiotherapy. The sequence came from a human donor with HPV-associated anogenital cancer. The chain is built from TRBV4-3 and TRBJ2-3; weak D call: TRBD1 (6 bases). The CDR3 sequence: CASSQDHFWGQSTDTQYF. In DNA, the CDR3 is TGCGCCAGCAGCCAAGATCATTTTTGGGGACAATCCACAGATACGCAGTATTTT.